The rows below give T cell receptor beta chains drawn from one sample of a study of blood T cell repertoires in COVID-19. Profiled with immunoSEQ multiplex PCR; TCRdb holds only in-frame clones, not every one. This sample has roughly 110,000 clones; 89% occur once, and the top ten carry roughly 4.6%. The sample consisted of peripheral blood. Receptor source: a man between 40 and 49 years old with active or convalescent COVID-19. CDR3s include the opening cysteine and the closing phenylalanine or tryptophan. Fields, in order: clone size, J gene, V gene, D gene, CDR3 protein, CDR3 DNA. A D gene is named only where the DNA matches it firmly. Where a row states a size, it is once, few, many or the class of an expanded clone; other rows omit it.

clone size: .
J gene: TRBJ2-1
V gene: TRBV3-1/TRBV3-2
D gene: TRBD2
CDR3 protein: CASRTIAGGEHEQFF
CDR3 DNA: TGTGCCAGCAGAACCATAGCGGGAGGGGAGCATGAGCAGTTCTTC

clone size: .
J gene: TRBJ2-3
V gene: TRBV19
D gene: TRBD1
CDR3 protein: CASTGTGGMIGTDTQYF
CDR3 DNA: TGTGCCAGTACCGGAACAGGGGGCATGATTGGCACAGATACGCAGTATTTT

clone size: .
J gene: TRBJ1-2
V gene: TRBV5-4
D gene: .
CDR3 protein: CASSLMGQNYGYTF
CDR3 DNA: TGTGCCAGCAGCTTGATGGGACAAAACTATGGCTACACCTTC

clone size: .
J gene: TRBJ2-7
V gene: TRBV7-2
D gene: .
CDR3 protein: CASSLVFLYEQYF
CDR3 DNA: TGTGCCAGCAGCTTAGTTTTTCTCTACGAGCAGTACTTC

clone size: .
J gene: TRBJ2-7
V gene: TRBV27
D gene: .
CDR3 protein: CASSTRGAAIAYEQYF
CDR3 DNA: TGTGCCAGCAGTACCCGTGGGGCCGCGATAGCCTACGAGCAGTACTTC

clone size: .
J gene: TRBJ1-4
V gene: TRBV24-1
D gene: TRBD1
CDR3 protein: CATSDGTGMGEKLFF
CDR3 DNA: TGTGCCACCAGTGATGGGACAGGGATGGGTGAAAAACTGTTTTTT

clone size: .
J gene: TRBJ2-7
V gene: TRBV5-6
D gene: TRBD1
CDR3 protein: CASSFPGGLSSYEQYF
CDR3 DNA: TGTGCCAGCAGCTTCCCAGGGGGCCTAAGCTCCTACGAGCAGTACTTC

clone size: once
J gene: TRBJ1-4
V gene: TRBV5-1
D gene: TRBD1
CDR3 protein: CASSFAPDRVWEKLFF
CDR3 DNA: TGCGCCAGCAGCTTCGCTCCCGACAGGGTTTGGGAAAAACTGTTTTTT

clone size: .
J gene: TRBJ1-1
V gene: TRBV5-1
D gene: .
CDR3 protein: CASAGGMNTEAFF
CDR3 DNA: TGCGCCAGCGCCGGGGGGATGAACACTGAAGCTTTCTTT

clone size: .
J gene: TRBJ2-5
V gene: TRBV5-1
D gene: .
CDR3 protein: CASSWAPESETQYF
CDR3 DNA: TGCGCCAGCAGTTGGGCTCCCGAGTCAGAGACCCAGTACTTC

clone size: .
J gene: TRBJ1-2
V gene: TRBV7-2
D gene: .
CDR3 protein: CASSRDSNYGYTF
CDR3 DNA: TGTGCCAGCAGCCGAGACAGTAACTATGGCTACACCTTC

clone size: .
J gene: TRBJ2-1
V gene: TRBV27
D gene: .
CDR3 protein: CASSLGGPTYNEQFF
CDR3 DNA: TGTGCCAGCAGTTTAGGGGGCCCTACCTACAATGAGCAGTTCTTC

clone size: .
J gene: TRBJ2-2
V gene: TRBV6-2/TRBV6-3
D gene: TRBD1
CDR3 protein: CASSRDRGRELDTGELFF
CDR3 DNA: TGTGCCAGCAGCCGGGACAGGGGGCGCGAATTGGACACCGGGGAGCTGTTTTTT

clone size: .
J gene: TRBJ1-1
V gene: TRBV11-2
D gene: TRBD1
CDR3 protein: CASSLGDRGVGTEAFF
CDR3 DNA: TGTGCCAGCAGCTTAGGAGACAGGGGGGTCGGCACTGAAGCTTTCTTT

clone size: .
J gene: TRBJ2-1
V gene: TRBV5-1
D gene: .
CDR3 protein: CASSPGGQSYNEQFF
CDR3 DNA: TGCGCCAGCAGCCCAGGGGGGCAATCCTACAATGAGCAGTTCTTC

clone size: .
J gene: TRBJ2-1
V gene: TRBV27
D gene: TRBD1
CDR3 protein: CASSTGTAYNEQFF
CDR3 DNA: TGTGCCAGCAGTACGGGGACAGCCTACAATGAGCAGTTCTTC

clone size: .
J gene: TRBJ2-7
V gene: TRBV27
D gene: TRBD1
CDR3 protein: CASSSPRDRPYEQYF
CDR3 DNA: TGTGCCAGCAGTTCCCCTCGGGACAGGCCCTACGAGCAGTACTTC

clone size: .
J gene: TRBJ2-1
V gene: TRBV6-5
D gene: TRBD2
CDR3 protein: CASSYWREGRADEQFF
CDR3 DNA: TGTGCCAGCAGTTATTGGCGGGAGGGCCGGGCGGATGAGCAGTTCTTC

clone size: .
J gene: TRBJ2-7
V gene: TRBV5-1
D gene: TRBD1
CDR3 protein: CASSLTGTGNEQYF
CDR3 DNA: TGCGCCAGCAGCCTGACTGGGACAGGGAACGAGCAGTACTTC

clone size: .
J gene: TRBJ2-3
V gene: TRBV10-3
D gene: TRBD2
CDR3 protein: CAISDPTSGRTDTQYF
CDR3 DNA: TGTGCCATCAGTGACCCGACTAGCGGGAGGACAGATACGCAGTATTTT

clone size: once
J gene: TRBJ2-7
V gene: TRBV5-1
D gene: .
CDR3 protein: CASSFGSEPYEQYF
CDR3 DNA: TGCGCCAGCAGCTTCGGAAGCGAACCCTACGAGCAGTACTTC

clone size: few
J gene: TRBJ1-2
V gene: TRBV29-1
D gene: TRBD1
CDR3 protein: CSETDRASGYTF
CDR3 DNA: TGCAGCGAGACAGACAGGGCGAGTGGCTACACCTTC

clone size: .
J gene: TRBJ1-3
V gene: TRBV30
D gene: .
CDR3 protein: CAWIPGFTGNTIYF
CDR3 DNA: TGTGCCTGGATTCCAGGGTTCACTGGAAACACCATATATTTT

clone size: .
J gene: TRBJ1-2
V gene: TRBV7-9
D gene: .
CDR3 protein: CASSLGGPDGYTF
CDR3 DNA: TGTGCCAGCAGCTTAGGGGGGCCTGATGGCTACACCTTC

clone size: .
J gene: TRBJ2-1
V gene: TRBV15
D gene: .
CDR3 protein: CATSRTKGVGSDEQFF
CDR3 DNA: TGTGCCACCAGCAGAACCAAGGGGGTAGGTAGCGATGAGCAGTTCTTC

clone size: .
J gene: TRBJ2-3
V gene: TRBV9
D gene: TRBD2
CDR3 protein: CASAQRGGASTDTQYF
CDR3 DNA: TGTGCCAGCGCGCAAAGGGGAGGGGCCAGCACAGATACGCAGTATTTT

clone size: .
J gene: TRBJ2-2
V gene: TRBV30
D gene: .
CDR3 protein: CAWSSLTNLNTGELFF
CDR3 DNA: TGTGCCTGGAGTAGCCTTACGAACTTGAACACCGGGGAGCTGTTTTTT

clone size: .
J gene: TRBJ1-1
V gene: TRBV10-3
D gene: .
CDR3 protein: CAITPTERFAAFF
CDR3 DNA: TGTGCCATCACCCCGACAGAAAGGTTCGCAGCTTTCTTT

clone size: .
J gene: TRBJ2-2
V gene: TRBV19
D gene: .
CDR3 protein: CASSPQGTGELFF
CDR3 DNA: TGTGCCAGTAGTCCCCAGGGTACCGGGGAGCTGTTTTTT

clone size: .
J gene: TRBJ2-1
V gene: TRBV6-2/TRBV6-3
D gene: TRBD2
CDR3 protein: CASSPGGGRNSYNEQFF
CDR3 DNA: TGTGCCAGCAGCCCTGGGGGGGGACGGAACTCCTACAATGAGCAGTTCTTC

clone size: few
J gene: TRBJ1-2
V gene: TRBV28
D gene: .
CDR3 protein: CASSLQYQYGYTF
CDR3 DNA: TGTGCCAGCAGTTTACAGTACCAGTATGGCTACACCTTC

clone size: .
J gene: TRBJ1-4
V gene: TRBV9
D gene: .
CDR3 protein: CASSPRGGQTEKLFF
CDR3 DNA: TGTGCCAGCAGCCCGAGGGGGGGCCAAACTGAAAAACTGTTTTTT

clone size: .
J gene: TRBJ1-6
V gene: TRBV19
D gene: .
CDR3 protein: CASNTGQNNSPLHF
CDR3 DNA: TGTGCCAGCAATACAGGACAGAATAATTCACCCCTCCACTTT

clone size: few
J gene: TRBJ1-5
V gene: TRBV21-1
D gene: .
CDR3 protein: CASSLRQPQHF
CDR3 DNA: TGTGCCAGCAGTCTACGGCAGCCCCAGCATTTT

clone size: .
J gene: TRBJ1-3
V gene: TRBV30
D gene: .
CDR3 protein: CAWDDVGHSGNTIYF
CDR3 DNA: TGTGCCTGGGATGATGTGGGCCACTCTGGAAACACCATATATTTT

clone size: .
J gene: TRBJ2-2
V gene: TRBV5-1
D gene: TRBD2
CDR3 protein: CASSFGDRGLAGGPNTGELFF
CDR3 DNA: TGCGCCAGCAGCTTCGGCGACAGGGGACTAGCGGGAGGGCCGAACACCGGGGAGCTGTTTTTT

clone size: once
J gene: TRBJ1-2
V gene: TRBV5-4
D gene: TRBD1
CDR3 protein: CASSADRVYYGYTF
CDR3 DNA: TGTGCCAGCAGCGCCGACAGGGTTTACTATGGCTACACCTTC

clone size: .
J gene: TRBJ2-7
V gene: TRBV5-1
D gene: .
CDR3 protein: CASSLSTAYEQYF
CDR3 DNA: TGCGCCAGCAGCTTGTCCACAGCCTACGAGCAGTACTTC

clone size: once
J gene: TRBJ2-7
V gene: TRBV28
D gene: .
CDR3 protein: CASTSFIDTYEQYF
CDR3 DNA: TGTGCCAGCACCAGTTTTATAGACACCTACGAGCAGTACTTC